These T cell receptor beta chains were read from a single sample in a study of blood T cell repertoires in COVID-19. TCRdb's table, derived via immunoSEQ multiplex PCR, lists solely in-frame clones and lacks some. Of some 100,000 clones listed, more than 80% are singletons. Source material: peripheral blood. These receptors all stem from a human donor in a cohort sampled during active COVID-19. Each CDR3 is given with its conserved first and last residue. Fields, in order: clone size, V gene, D gene, J gene, CDR3 protein, CDR3 DNA. The D gene is left open where the match is weak. A clone size is listed for some rows: how often the clone was seen (once, few, many), or a class if it is expanded.

-	TRBV30	TRBD1	TRBJ2-5	CAWSSGTGGFQTQYF	TGTGCCTGGAGCTCCGGGACAGGGGGATTTCAGACCCAGTACTTC
-	TRBV7-6	TRBD2	TRBJ2-7	CASSSGAGVYEQYF	TGTGCCAGCAGCTCGGGAGCGGGAGTCTACGAGCAGTACTTC
-	TRBV15	-	TRBJ2-5	CATSRPTSFLETQYF	TGTGCCACCAGCAGACCGACTAGTTTCCTAGAGACCCAGTACTTC
-	TRBV5-6	TRBD1	TRBJ1-2	CASSSQGARGYTF	TGTGCCAGCAGCTCTCAGGGGGCGAGGGGCTACACCTTC
-	TRBV9	TRBD1	TRBJ1-2	CASSEGTVSHGYTF	TGTGCCAGCAGCGAGGGGACAGTTAGTCATGGCTACACCTTC
few	TRBV18	TRBD1	TRBJ1-6	CASSPRTGTNSPLHF	TGTGCCAGCTCACCACGGACAGGAACCAATTCACCCCTCCACTTT
-	TRBV4-3	-	TRBJ1-1	CASSWALNTEAFF	TGCGCCAGCAGCTGGGCTTTGAACACTGAAGCTTTCTTT
-	TRBV5-1	TRBD1	TRBJ1-1	CASRPTGGLGTEAFF	TGCGCCAGCAGGCCGACAGGGGGCCTGGGCACTGAAGCTTTCTTT
-	TRBV13	TRBD2	TRBJ2-3	CASSHPSGSTDTQYF	TGTGCCAGCAGCCATCCTAGCGGGAGCACAGATACGCAGTATTTT
-	TRBV2	-	TRBJ1-2	CASIPGGAYGYTF	TGTGCCAGCATCCCCGGCGGGGCATATGGCTACACCTTC
-	TRBV11-1	TRBD2	TRBJ2-7	CASSRDGGGAQYEQYF	TGTGCCAGCAGCCGGGATGGCGGGGGGGCGCAGTACGAGCAGTACTTC
-	TRBV7-3	TRBD1	TRBJ1-5	CASSPTDRGEVSDSNQPQHF	TGTGCCAGCAGCCCCACGGACAGGGGTGAAGTTTCGGATAGCAATCAGCCCCAGCATTTT
-	TRBV7-2	TRBD2	TRBJ2-7	CASSLATSGRTYEQYF	TGTGCCAGCAGCTTAGCGACTAGCGGGAGGACCTACGAGCAGTACTTC
-	TRBV7-7	TRBD2	TRBJ2-5	CASSFSSGGTQETQYF	TGTGCCAGCAGCTTTTCTAGCGGGGGGACCCAAGAGACCCAGTACTTC
-	TRBV14	TRBD1	TRBJ1-2	CASSQTGQGLGYTF	TGTGCCAGCAGCCAGACCGGACAGGGGTTGGGCTACACCTTC
-	TRBV7-2	-	TRBJ1-3	CASQQGTGNTIYF	TGTGCCAGCCAACAGGGAACTGGAAACACCATATATTTT
-	TRBV6-6	-	TRBJ1-1	CASSYPRGEGEAFF	TGTGCCAGCAGTTACCCCCGGGGAGAGGGTGAAGCTTTCTTT
-	TRBV10-2	TRBD2	TRBJ2-2	CASRSGLAGGRNTGELFF	TGCGCCAGCAGATCGGGACTAGCGGGAGGGAGGAACACCGGGGAGCTGTTTTTT
-	TRBV3-1/TRBV3-2	-	TRBJ1-4	CASSQEPRSNEKLFF	TGTGCCAGCAGCCAAGAACCCAGAAGTAATGAAAAACTGTTTTTT
-	TRBV7-9	-	TRBJ2-7	CASSPRDNSYEQYF	TGTGCCAGCAGCCCCCGGGACAACTCCTACGAGCAGTACTTC
-	TRBV19	TRBD1	TRBJ1-2	CASSHNDRDGGGYTF	TGTGCCAGTAGTCATAACGACAGGGATGGCGGCGGCTACACCTTC
-	TRBV6-2/TRBV6-3	-	TRBJ2-7	CASSIAEPPYEQYF	TGTGCCAGCAGTATAGCGGAGCCACCCTACGAGCAGTACTTC
-	TRBV9	TRBD2	TRBJ2-1	CASSVSGGYQFF	TGTGCCAGCAGCGTTAGCGGGGGTTATCAGTTCTTC
-	TRBV29-1	TRBD1	TRBJ1-4	CSVGQGNEKLFF	TGCAGCGTTGGACAGGGAAATGAAAAACTGTTTTTT
-	TRBV2	TRBD1	TRBJ2-7	CASSENRGQVEQYF	TGTGCCAGCAGCGAGAACAGGGGGCAGGTCGAGCAGTACTTC
-	TRBV6-5	TRBD2	TRBJ2-1	CASSYSGHSGRQFF	TGTGCCAGCAGTTACTCGGGCCATAGCGGGAGGCAGTTCTTC
-	TRBV29-1	TRBD1	TRBJ2-7	CSVSRTGGYEQYF	TGCAGCGTTTCTCGGACAGGAGGCTACGAGCAGTACTTC
-	TRBV7-3	TRBD1	TRBJ2-5	CASSLWTGIGETQYF	TGTGCCAGCAGCCTATGGACAGGGATCGGAGAGACCCAGTACTTC
-	TRBV28	TRBD1	TRBJ1-5	CASRDSNQPQHF	TGTGCCAGCCGGGACAGTAATCAGCCCCAGCATTTT
-	TRBV28	-	TRBJ1-2	CASTILGGGGRNYGYTF	TGTGCCAGCACCATTCTTGGGGGTGGGGGCCGTAACTATGGCTACACCTTC
-	TRBV4-3	-	TRBJ2-2	CASSQSLGRANTGELFF	TGCGCCAGCAGCCAATCCCTTGGGCGGGCGAACACCGGGGAGCTGTTTTTT
-	TRBV6-2/TRBV6-3	TRBD2	TRBJ2-7	CASSFAGGTYEQYF	TGTGCCAGCAGTTTCGCGGGAGGGACCTACGAGCAGTACTTC
-	TRBV2	TRBD2	TRBJ2-3	CASSERLAGVGDTQYF	TGTGCCAGCAGTGAAAGACTAGCGGGAGTTGGAGATACGCAGTATTTT
-	TRBV24-1	-	TRBJ2-3	CATQTGDSSTDTQYF	TGTGCCACCCAAACAGGGGACTCTAGCACAGATACGCAGTATTTT
-	TRBV2	TRBD2	TRBJ2-1	CASRGGTSGEQFF	TGTGCCAGCAGGGGCGGGACTAGCGGTGAGCAGTTCTTC
few	TRBV14	TRBD1	TRBJ1-2	CASSQAEGALSGYTF	TGTGCCAGCAGCCAAGCTGAGGGGGCGCTTAGTGGCTACACCTTC
-	TRBV25-1	TRBD2	TRBJ2-3	CASSGSGGPDTQYF	TGTGCCAGCAGTGGGAGCGGGGGGCCAGATACGCAGTATTTT
-	TRBV28	-	TRBJ1-5	CASSGPDSLYSNQPQHF	TGTGCCAGCAGTGGGCCCGACAGCCTATATAGCAATCAGCCCCAGCATTTT
-	TRBV4-3	TRBD1	TRBJ2-7	CASSQDGTGGREQYF	TGCGCCAGCAGCCAAGATGGGACAGGGGGCCGCGAGCAGTACTTC
few	TRBV3-1/TRBV3-2	TRBD2	TRBJ2-1	CASRSLAESYNEQFF	TGTGCCAGCAGATCCCTAGCGGAATCCTACAATGAGCAGTTCTTC
-	TRBV19	-	TRBJ2-6	CASSTGVGANVLTF	TGTGCCAGTAGTACAGGGGTCGGGGCCAACGTCCTGACTTTC
-	TRBV7-2	-	TRBJ2-5	CASSLVGIETQYF	TGTGCCAGCAGCTTAGTCGGGATTGAGACCCAGTACTTC
once	TRBV18	TRBD1	TRBJ1-4	CASSPMGQGNEKLFF	TGTGCCAGCTCACCAATGGGACAGGGTAATGAAAAACTGTTTTTT
-	TRBV30	-	TRBJ1-2	CAWSVGLNYGYTF	TGTGCCTGGAGTGTTGGGCTTAACTATGGCTACACCTTC
-	TRBV10-1	TRBD1	TRBJ1-3	CASSDSTGGCGNTIYF	TGCGCCAGTTCCGACTCGACAGGGGGCTGTGGAAACACCATATATTTT
-	TRBV3-1/TRBV3-2	TRBD2	TRBJ2-2	CASSHRGAGELFF	TGTGCCAGCAGCCATCGGGGGGCCGGGGAGCTGTTTTTT
once	TRBV9	TRBD2	TRBJ2-7	CASSGHSGGGAYEQYF	TGTGCCAGCAGCGGCCATAGCGGGGGGGGAGCCTACGAGCAGTACTTC
-	TRBV14	-	TRBJ1-2	CASSQDQIDYGYTF	TGTGCCAGCAGCCAAGACCAGATCGACTATGGCTACACCTTC
-	TRBV6-7	-	TRBJ2-5	CASSDSQGGEETQYF	TGTGCCAGCAGTGATTCACAGGGGGGGGAGGAGACCCAGTACTTC
-	TRBV7-9	-	TRBJ1-2	CASSLGVGLNGYTF	TGTGCCAGCAGCTTAGGAGTCGGACTGAATGGCTACACCTTC
-	TRBV7-9	-	TRBJ2-1	CASSSAGGSLNEQFF	TGTGCCAGCAGCTCCGCCGGGGGTAGCCTAAATGAGCAGTTCTTC
-	TRBV5-4	-	TRBJ2-1	CASSLSGNTYNEQFF	TGTGCCAGCAGCTTGTCCGGGAATACCTACAATGAGCAGTTCTTC
once	TRBV19	TRBD2	TRBJ2-3	CASSRTSGGINTQYF	TGTGCCAGTAGCAGGACTAGCGGGGGGATAAATACGCAGTATTTT
-	TRBV25-1	TRBD1	TRBJ1-1	CASRTGDEAFF	TGTGCCAGCCGGACAGGGGATGAAGCTTTCTTT
-	TRBV9	TRBD1	TRBJ1-1	CASSMGQGAGTEAFF	TGTGCCAGCAGCATGGGACAGGGGGCGGGGACTGAAGCTTTCTTT
once	TRBV5-6	TRBD1	TRBJ2-1	CASSGLLGQLYNEQFF	TGTGCCAGCAGCGGCCTATTGGGACAGCTCTACAATGAGCAGTTCTTC
-	TRBV6-2/TRBV6-3	TRBD1	TRBJ2-7	CASSIAGTGQYEQYF	TGTGCCAGCAGTATCGCCGGGACAGGGCAGTACGAGCAGTACTTC